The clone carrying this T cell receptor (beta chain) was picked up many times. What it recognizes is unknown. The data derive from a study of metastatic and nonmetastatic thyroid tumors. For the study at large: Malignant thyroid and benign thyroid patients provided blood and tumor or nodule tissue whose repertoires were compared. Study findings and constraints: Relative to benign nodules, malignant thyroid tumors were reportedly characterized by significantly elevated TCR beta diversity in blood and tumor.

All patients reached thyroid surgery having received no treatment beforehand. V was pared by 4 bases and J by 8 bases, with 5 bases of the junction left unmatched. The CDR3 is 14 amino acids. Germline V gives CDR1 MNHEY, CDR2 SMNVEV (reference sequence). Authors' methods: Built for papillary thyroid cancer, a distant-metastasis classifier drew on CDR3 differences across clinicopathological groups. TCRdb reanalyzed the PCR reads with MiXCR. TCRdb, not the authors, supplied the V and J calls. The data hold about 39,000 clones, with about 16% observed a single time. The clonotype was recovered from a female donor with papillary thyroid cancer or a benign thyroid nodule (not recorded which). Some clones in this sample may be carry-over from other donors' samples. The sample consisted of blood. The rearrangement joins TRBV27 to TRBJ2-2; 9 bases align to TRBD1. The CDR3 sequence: CASSSGQGTGELFF. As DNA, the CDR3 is TGTGCCAGCAGTTCGGGACAGGGTACAGGGGAGCTGTTTTTT.